These 29 T cell receptor beta chains originate from one sample sequenced in a study of blood T cell repertoires in COVID-19. Assay: immunoSEQ multiplex PCR; the TCRdb copy retains only in-frame clones and omits some. Among around 140,000 clones listed, 84% were seen once. What was sequenced was peripheral blood. The source of these receptors is a young man with COVID-19, enrolled during active disease.

The rearrangement joins TRBV21-1 to TRBJ2-7; TRBD2, as called in the table, went unchecked against the DNA. TRBV21-1 is noted as a pseudogene. The CDR3 has 17 amino acids. The CDR3 DNA reads TGTGCCAGCAGCAAAGATGGCCTAGCGGGCGTCCCCTACGAGCAGTACTTC. It codes for CASSKDGLAGVPYEQYF.

The chain joins TRBV29-1 to TRBJ1-2; no clear D. V lost 0 bases to trimming and J lost 3 bases, with 17 bases between them. Germline CDR1 and CDR2: SQVTM and ANQGSEA. The CDR3 sequence is 16 residues long. The CDR3 DNA follows: TGCAGCGTTGAAGATGAAAGCCCCCTTTTGGACTATGGCTACACCTTC. It is translated as CSVEDESPLLDYGYTF.

The chain recombines TRBV9 with TRBJ2-1; TRBD2 aligns across 8 bases. V shed 0 bases, J shed 8 bases, and the junction held 7 bases outside the gene matches. This CDR3 comprises 15 residues. CDR1 SGDLS and CDR2 YYNGEE come from the germline V gene. CDR3 sequence: CASSVALGGRHEQFF. CDR3 DNA: TGTGCCAGCAGCGTAGCTCTTGGCGGGAGGCATGAGCAGTTCTTC.

The rearrangement joins TRBV30 to TRBJ2-6; D is undetermined. The germline V gene encodes CDR1 GTSNPN and CDR2 SVGIG (reference sequence). The CDR3 has 16 amino acids. Trimming left V 1 base short and J 0 bases short, with 10 bases between. The CDR3 protein is CAWSALIRSGANVLTF. The CDR3 DNA reads as TGTGCCTGGAGTGCCCTTATCCGCTCTGGGGCCAACGTCCTGACTTTC. The full variable domain, completed using reference TRBV30 and TRBJ2-6, is SQTIHQWPATLVQPVGSPLSLECTVEGTSNPNLYWYRQAAGRGLQLLFYSVGIGQISSEVPQNLSASRPQDRQFILSSKKLLLSDSGFYLCAWSALIRSGANVLTFGAGSRLTVL.

This chain uses TRBV7-3 with TRBJ1-1, with a possible D match to TRBD1 (6 bases). This CDR3 has 15 amino acids. Trimming removed 5 bases from V and 2 bases from J, with 15 bases in between. In germline, CDR1 is SGHTA, CDR2 FQGTGA. The CDR3 DNA follows: TGTGCCAGCAGCCCGGGCGGGGGCGCTAACACTGAAGCTTTCTTT. This codes for CASSPGGGANTEAFF.

The rearrangement joins TRBV28 to TRBJ1-2; the match to TRBD1 covers 8 bases. This CDR3 has 12 amino acids. V dropped 4 bases and J dropped 8; count of bases not matched to a gene: 3. Germline V lookup: CDR1 MDHEN, CDR2 SYDVKM. Written as DNA, the CDR3 is TGTGCCAGCAGTTCAGGGGGCCGGGGCTACACCTTC. It yields the protein CASSSGGRGYTF.

Concerning this clone itself: In the same sample, other DNA sequences code for this CDR3. V is TRBV5-1 and J is TRBJ1-1; maybe TRBD1 (6 bases). Per the germline V gene, CDR1 is SGHRS and CDR2 is YFSETQ. CDR3 length equals 15 residues. V lost 0 bases to trimming and J lost 1 base, with 10 bases between them. The CDR3 DNA reads TGCGCCAGCAGCTTGGCCAGGGGAAGGAACACTGAAGCTTTCTTT. Encoded protein: CASSLARGRNTEAFF.

The J gene is TRBJ2-7, the V gene TRBV10-1; 9 bases agree with TRBD1. The CDR3 has 15 residues. From germline, CDR1 is WNHNN and CDR2 SYGVQD (reference sequence). The V segment lost 3 bases and the J segment 2 bases; nucleotides outside the gene matches: 5. CDR3 DNA: TGCGCCAGCAGTGACCCCGGGACAGGGACCTACGAGCAGTACTTC. It specifies CASSDPGTGTYEQYF.

V gene TRBV27 combines with J gene TRBJ2-5, with 10 bases fitting TRBD1. CDR3 length equals 14 residues. In germline, CDR1 is MNHEY, CDR2 SMNVEV (reference sequence). V shed 2 bases and J 4 bases; nucleotides not matched to a gene: 1. The CDR3 DNA reads TGTGCCAGCAGTTTAGGGACAGGGGTAGAGACCCAGTACTTC. Its protein is CASSLGTGVETQYF.

V gene TRBV19 combines with J gene TRBJ1-6, with D tentatively TRBD1 (5 bases). The V and J ends lost 7 bases and 3 bases respectively, with 7 bases between them. Germline CDR1 is LNHDA and CDR2 is SQIVND (reference sequence). This CDR3 has 13 residues. DNA of the CDR3: TGTGCCAGTACAACAGGCTATAATTCACCCCTCCACTTT. Protein: CASTTGYNSPLHF. Drawing the rest from reference TRBV19 and TRBJ1-6, the complete variable domain is DGGITQSPKYLFRKEGQNVTLSCEQNLNHDAMYWYRQDPGQGLRLIYYSQIVNDFQKGDIAEGYSVSREKKESFPLTVTSAQKNPTAFYLCASTTGYNSPLHFGNGTRLTVT.

This chain links TRBV27 with TRBJ1-4; D gene uncertain. Germline-derived CDR1 and CDR2 are MNHEY and SMNVEV (reference sequence). Trimming took 5 bases from V and 7 from J, leaving 14 bases between them. The CDR3 covers 14 residues. The CDR3 here is CASSPLEGAEKLFF. The CDR3 DNA is TGTGCCAGCAGTCCCTTGGAGGGAGCTGAAAAACTGTTTTTT.

The chain is built from TRBV4-1 and TRBJ2-2, with D possibly matching TRBD1 (5 bases). The CDR3 extends over 16 amino acids. V was trimmed by 5 bases and J by 1 base, leaving 14 bases between them. CDR1 MGHRA and CDR2 YSYEKL come from the germline V gene. The CDR3 region has the DNA TGCGCCAGCAGCTCCTGGGGCGGAAGGAACACCGGGGAGCTGTTTTTT. It encodes CASSSWGGRNTGELFF.

The chain joins TRBV28 to TRBJ2-5; a weak D match, TRBD1 (5 bases). The CDR3 sequence is 13 residues long. CDR1 is MDHEN and CDR2 is SYDVKM in the germline V gene. V lost 3 bases, J lost 5 bases, and 10 bases lay in between. CDR3 sequence: CASSLGPFETQYF. CDR3 in DNA: TGTGCCAGCAGTTTGGGGCCTTTCGAGACCCAGTACTTC.

This clone was counted only a few times. The V and J genes are TRBV27 and TRBJ1-5; no definite D call. The CDR3 contains 16 residues. Trimming removed 6 bases at V and 0 bases at J, with 15 bases between. Germline CDR1 MNHEY, CDR2 SMNVEV (reference sequence). This CDR3 is CASSSSTVPSNQPQHF. The DNA for the CDR3 is TGTGCCAGCAGCTCCTCAACAGTCCCTAGCAATCAGCCCCAGCATTTT.

V gene TRBV18 combines with J gene TRBJ1-1; D is ambiguous. Trimming cost V 0 bases and J 2 bases, with 7 bases left between them. The CDR3 is 14 residues long. CDR1 and CDR2 (germline): KGHSH, LQKENI. CDR3 DNA: TGTGCCAGCTCACCACCGTCCTCCAACACTGAAGCTTTCTTT. Its protein product is CASSPPSSNTEAFF.

The chain is built from TRBV2 and TRBJ1-1, with a tentative D call TRBD1 (6 bases). This CDR3 comprises 13 residues. Germline CDR1 is SNHLY and CDR2 is FYNNEI. The V gene lost 8 bases and the J gene lost 2 bases, with 12 bases spanning the gap. This CDR3 is CASGGHRNTEAFF. The DNA for the CDR3 is TGTGCCAGCGGGGGACATAGAAACACTGAAGCTTTCTTT.

The chain carries TRBV27 and TRBJ2-7, with TRBD2 matching 12 bases. V was pared by 0 bases and J by 7 bases, with 10 bases of the junction left unmatched. The CDR3 contains 17 residues. Germline V CDR1 and CDR2: MNHEY, SMNVEV (reference sequence). The CDR3 is CASSLSPSGRGTWEQYF. The DNA for the CDR3 is TGTGCCAGCAGTTTATCCCCTAGCGGGAGGGGGACCTGGGAGCAGTACTTC.

The V call is TRBV11-2, the J call TRBJ1-5; 9 positions agree with TRBD1. Germline-derived CDR1 and CDR2 are SGHAT and FQNNGV. The CDR3 totals 14 residues. V was pared by 5 bases and J by 6 bases, with 5 bases of the junction left unmatched. DNA of the CDR3: TGTGCCAGCAGCCTACAGGGGGCGGGTCAGCCCCAGCATTTT. This encodes CASSLQGAGQPQHF.

The chain is built from TRBV10-1 and TRBJ2-3; a possible D gene is TRBD1 (5 bases). CDR3 length: 14 residues. Germline V gene sequence: CDR1 WNHNN, CDR2 SYGVQD (reference sequence). Trimming shortened V by 4 bases and J by 4 bases, and 12 bases separated the two germline ends. CDR3 amino acids: CASSVRGLPDTQYF. The DNA for the CDR3 is TGCGCCAGCAGTGTAAGGGGTTTGCCAGATACGCAGTATTTT.

The chain recombines TRBV4-1 with TRBJ2-3, with 7 bases identical to TRBD2. Germline values: CDR1 MGHRA, CDR2 YSYEKL. CDR3 length: 15 amino acids. The junction had 6 bases not matched to a gene; V was cut back by 1 base and J by 5 bases. In DNA form, the CDR3 reads TGCGCCAGCAGCCAAGGCGGGAGTAGCCGAGATACGCAGTATTTT. Translated, it gives CASSQGGSSRDTQYF.

The chain couples TRBV6-2 or TRBV6-3 to TRBJ2-1; 7 bases match TRBD1. With V trimmed by 2 bases and J by 4 bases, 11 bases remained unmatched. The CDR3 has 17 amino acids. Germline values: CDR1 MNHEY, CDR2 SVGEGT. The CDR3 bases are TGTGCCAGCAGTTACCCGCCAGTGGGACAGATTTACAATGAGCAGTTCTTC. Translated: CASSYPPVGQIYNEQFF.

This chain links TRBV5-5 with TRBJ2-5; maybe TRBD2 (5 bases). Between the trimmed V and J ends, which lost 0 bases and 0 bases, there was a span of 9 bases. The CDR3 runs to 15 residues. CDR1 and CDR2 from the germline V gene are SGHKS and YYEKEE (reference sequence). The CDR3 is CASSLAGDYQETQYF. Written as DNA, the CDR3 is TGTGCCAGCAGCTTGGCCGGGGATTACCAAGAGACCCAGTACTTC. The whole variable domain, filled in from reference TRBV5-5 and TRBJ2-5, reads DAGVTQSPTHLIKTRGQQVTLRCSPISGHKSVSWYQQVLGQGPQFIFQYYEKEERGRGNFPDRFSARQFPNYSSELNVNALLLGDSALYLCASSLAGDYQETQYFGPGTRLLVL.

This chain connects TRBV28 to TRBJ1-1; perhaps TRBD1 as D (6 bases). Germline V gene data show CDR1 as MDHEN and CDR2 as SYDVKM. The CDR3 runs 14 residues. V lost 3 bases and J lost 4, with 12 bases in between. The CDR3 is CASSFPGRGTEAFF. In DNA form, the CDR3 reads TGTGCCAGCAGTTTCCCGGGCAGGGGCACTGAAGCTTTCTTT. Filled out from reference TRBV28 and TRBJ1-1, the complete variable domain reads DVKVTQSSRYLVKRTGEKVFLECVQDMDHENMFWYRQDPGLGLRLIYFSYDVKMKEKGDIPEGYSVSREKKERFSLILESASTNQTSMYLCASSFPGRGTEAFFGQGTRLTVV.

CDR3 nucleotide sequence: TGTGCCAGCAGTGTCACCGGTAACTATGGCTACACCTTC. Protein product: CASSVTGNYGYTF. The chain links TRBV28 to TRBJ1-2; D unresolved. CDR3 length: 13 residues. V was cut by 5 bases and J by 1 base, with 8 bases left in between. Looked up from germline, CDR1 is MDHEN and CDR2 is SYDVKM.

This sequence joins TRBV4-2 and TRBJ2-2; TRBD1 aligns across 7 bases. The V gene end was trimmed by 0 bases and the J gene end by 6 bases; junction bases not matched to a gene: 10. This CDR3 is 17 amino acids long. The germline gives CDR1 LGHNA, CDR2 YNFKEQ. DNA for the CDR3: TGTGCCAGCAGCCAAGATTCAGAGGGGGCGCTATCCGGGGAGCTGTTTTTT. Amino acids: CASSQDSEGALSGELFF.

The chain combines TRBV10-3 with TRBJ1-2, with a tentative D call TRBD1 (5 bases). Trimming pared 3 bases from V and 3 bases from J, leaving 14 bases between. CDR3 length: 15 residues. Germline values: CDR1 ENHRY, CDR2 SYGVKD. CDR3 coding DNA: TGTGCCATCAGTGATCCCCCACCGACAGACTATGGCTACACCTTC. It yields the protein CAISDPPPTDYGYTF.

The gene calls are TRBV15 and TRBJ1-1; 9 bases line up with TRBD1. CDR3 length equals 15 residues. CDR1 is LNHNV and CDR2 is YYDKDF in the germline V gene (reference sequence). V lost 5 bases and J lost 6; bases outside the gene matches: 10. This CDR3 reads CATSGPGQGGPEAFF. The CDR3 nucleotides are TGTGCCACCAGCGGACCGGGACAGGGCGGACCTGAAGCTTTCTTT. Variable domain in full (rest from reference TRBV15 and TRBJ1-1): DAMVIQNPRYQVTQFGKPVTLSCSQTLNHNVMYWYQQKSSQAPKLLFHYYDKDFNNEADTPDNFQSRRPNTSFCFLDIRSPGLGDTAMYLCATSGPGQGGPEAFFGQGTRLTVV.

The V and J genes are TRBV28 and TRBJ2-3; 11 bases align to TRBD1. V dropped 3 bases and J dropped 5; count of bases not matched to a gene: 4. Germline V gene data show CDR1 as MDHEN and CDR2 as SYDVKM. CDR3 size: 15 residues. CDR3 coding DNA: TGTGCCAGCAGTTTTCGGACAGGGGGCTTAGATACGCAGTATTTT. This sequence encodes CASSFRTGGLDTQYF.

The chain uses TRBV2 and TRBJ2-3, with D perhaps matching TRBD1 (5 bases). V was shortened by 3 bases and J by 2 bases, with 9 bases between the two germline ends. There are 14 residues in the CDR3. Germline assignment: CDR1 SNHLY and CDR2 FYNNEI. This chain's CDR3 is CASSDNRPTDTQYF. The CDR3 nucleotides are TGTGCCAGCAGTGACAACAGGCCCACAGATACGCAGTATTTT.